This TCR beta chain originates from a study of blood T cell repertoires in COVID-19. As for the study in general: Specimens from acute and convalescent COVID-19 originated in the United States, Italy and Spain. T cells, B-cell-depleted T cells, or PBMCs supplied cDNA or gDNA.

There are 16 residues in the CDR3. With 1 base clipped from V and 4 bases from J, the junction kept 8 bases outside the gene matches. CDR1 and CDR2 (germline): SGHNT, YYREEE (reference sequence). Per the original data handling: Estimated nucleated cell counts came from reference gene primer amplification. Clones were read by immunoSEQ multiplex PCR, and TCRdb kept only the in-frame ones, dropping some. The V and J calls and the clone size are those of that table, but D and trimming were determined from the DNA. Among tens of thousands of clones listed, 90% were seen once. Sequenced material: peripheral blood. This TCR was recovered from a man aged 50 to 59 with acute or convalescent COVID-19. The chain uses TRBV5-4 and TRBJ2-4, with TRBD2 matching over 7 bases. In DNA, the CDR3 is TGTGCCAGCAGCTTGTTTTCGGGAGCGGGGAAAAACATTCAGTACTTC. It specifies CASSLFSGAGKNIQYF.